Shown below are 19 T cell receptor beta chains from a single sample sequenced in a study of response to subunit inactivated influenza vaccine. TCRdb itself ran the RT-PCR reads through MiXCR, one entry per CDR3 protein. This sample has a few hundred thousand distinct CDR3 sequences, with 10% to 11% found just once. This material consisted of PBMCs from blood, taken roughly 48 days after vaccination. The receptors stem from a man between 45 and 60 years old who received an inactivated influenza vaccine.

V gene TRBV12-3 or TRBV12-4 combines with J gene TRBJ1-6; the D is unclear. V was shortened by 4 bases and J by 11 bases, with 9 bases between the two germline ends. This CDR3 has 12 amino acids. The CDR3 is CASSWHQAPLHF. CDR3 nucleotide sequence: TGTGCCAGCAGTTGGCACCAAGCACCCCTCCACTTT.

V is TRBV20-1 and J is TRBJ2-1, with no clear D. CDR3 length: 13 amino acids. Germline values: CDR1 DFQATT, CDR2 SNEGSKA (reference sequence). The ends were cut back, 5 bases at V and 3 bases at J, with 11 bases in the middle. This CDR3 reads CSAQNSDYNEQFF. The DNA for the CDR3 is TGCAGTGCTCAAAACTCAGACTACAATGAGCAGTTCTTC.

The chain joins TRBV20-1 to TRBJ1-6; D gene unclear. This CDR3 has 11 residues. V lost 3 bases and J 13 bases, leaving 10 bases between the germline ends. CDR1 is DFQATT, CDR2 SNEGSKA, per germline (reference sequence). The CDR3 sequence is CSARSGGPLHF. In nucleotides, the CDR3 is TGCAGTGCTAGGTCGGGTGGGCCCCTCCACTTT.

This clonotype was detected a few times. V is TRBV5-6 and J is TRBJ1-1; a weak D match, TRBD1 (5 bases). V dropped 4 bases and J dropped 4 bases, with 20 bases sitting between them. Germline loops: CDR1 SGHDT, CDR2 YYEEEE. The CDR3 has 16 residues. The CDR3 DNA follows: TGTGCCAGCAGCCTTTCCGGGACTAGGGTGAGCACTGAAGCTTTCTTT. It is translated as CASSLSGTRVSTEAFF.

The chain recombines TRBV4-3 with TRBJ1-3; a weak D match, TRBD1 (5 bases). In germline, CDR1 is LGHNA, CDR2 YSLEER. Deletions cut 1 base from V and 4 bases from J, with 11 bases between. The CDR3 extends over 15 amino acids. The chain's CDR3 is CASSQGLGPGNTIYF. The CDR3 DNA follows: TGCGCCAGCAGCCAAGGTTTGGGGCCCGGAAACACCATATATTTT.

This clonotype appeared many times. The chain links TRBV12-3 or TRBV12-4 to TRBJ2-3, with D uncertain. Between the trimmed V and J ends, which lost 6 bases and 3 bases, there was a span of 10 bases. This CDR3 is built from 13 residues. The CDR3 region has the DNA TGTGCCAGCAGCCCTACCGATACAGATACGCAGTATTTT. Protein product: CASSPTDTDTQYF.

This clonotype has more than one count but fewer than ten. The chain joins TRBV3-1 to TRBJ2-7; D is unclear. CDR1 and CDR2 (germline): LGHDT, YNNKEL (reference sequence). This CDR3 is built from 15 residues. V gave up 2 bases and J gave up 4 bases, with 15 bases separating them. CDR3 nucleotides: TGTGCCAGCAGCCAATTGCGTCTTCCCGGGTACGAGCAGTACTTC. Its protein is CASSQLRLPGYEQYF.

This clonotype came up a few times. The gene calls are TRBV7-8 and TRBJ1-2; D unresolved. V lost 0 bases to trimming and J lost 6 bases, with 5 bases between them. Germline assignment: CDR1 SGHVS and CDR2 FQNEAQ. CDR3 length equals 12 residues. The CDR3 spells CASSLAWDGYTF. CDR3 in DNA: TGTGCCAGCAGCTTAGCTTGGGATGGCTACACCTTC.

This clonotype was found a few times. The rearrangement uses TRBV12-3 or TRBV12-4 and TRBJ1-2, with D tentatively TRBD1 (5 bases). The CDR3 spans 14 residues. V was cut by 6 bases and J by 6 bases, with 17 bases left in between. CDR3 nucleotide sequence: TGTGCCAGCAGCACCAGGGTGGGGAGGCATGGCTACACCTTC. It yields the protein CASSTRVGRHGYTF.

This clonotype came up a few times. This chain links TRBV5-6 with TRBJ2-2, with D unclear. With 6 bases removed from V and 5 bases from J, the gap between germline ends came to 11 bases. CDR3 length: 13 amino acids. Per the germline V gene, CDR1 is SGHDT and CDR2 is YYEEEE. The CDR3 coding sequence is TGTGCCAGCAACTCTCGGGCGACCGGGGAGCTGTTTTTT. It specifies CASNSRATGELFF. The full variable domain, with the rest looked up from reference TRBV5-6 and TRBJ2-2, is DAGVTQSPTHLIKTRGQQVTLRCSPKSGHDTVSWYQQALGQGPQFIFQYYEEEERQRGNFPDRFSGHQFPNYSSELNVNALLLGDSALYLCASNSRATGELFFGEGSRLTVL.

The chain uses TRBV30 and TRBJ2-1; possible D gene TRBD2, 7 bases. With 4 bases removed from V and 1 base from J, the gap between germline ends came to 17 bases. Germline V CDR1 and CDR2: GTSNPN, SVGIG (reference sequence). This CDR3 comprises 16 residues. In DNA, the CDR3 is TGTGCCTGGACGGGGGGCGGGAGCGGGTCCTACAATGAGCAGTTCTTC. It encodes CAWTGGGSGSYNEQFF. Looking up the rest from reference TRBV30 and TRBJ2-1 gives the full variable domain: SQTIHQWPATLVQPVGSPLSLECTVEGTSNPNLYWYRQAAGRGLQLLFYSVGIGQISSEVPQNLSASRPQDRQFILSSKKLLLSDSGFYLCAWTGGGSGSYNEQFFGPGTRLTVL.

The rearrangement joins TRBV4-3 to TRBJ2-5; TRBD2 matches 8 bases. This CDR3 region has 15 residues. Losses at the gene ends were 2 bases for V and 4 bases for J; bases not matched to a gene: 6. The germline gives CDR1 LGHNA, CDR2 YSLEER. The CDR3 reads CASSQLGGARETQYF. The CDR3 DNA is TGCGCCAGCAGCCAACTCGGGGGGGCCCGAGAGACCCAGTACTTC.

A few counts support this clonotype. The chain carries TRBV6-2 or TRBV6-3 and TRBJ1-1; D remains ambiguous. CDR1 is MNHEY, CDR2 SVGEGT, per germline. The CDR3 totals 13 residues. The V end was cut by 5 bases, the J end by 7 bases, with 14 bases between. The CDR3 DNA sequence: TGTGCCAGCAGTAGCCGCCGCAGCCTTGAAGCTTTCTTT. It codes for CASSSRRSLEAFF.

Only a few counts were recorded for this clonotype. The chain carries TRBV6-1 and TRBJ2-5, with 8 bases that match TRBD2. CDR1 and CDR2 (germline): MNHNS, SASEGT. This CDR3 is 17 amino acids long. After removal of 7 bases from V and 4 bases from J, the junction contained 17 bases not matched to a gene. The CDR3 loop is CASTPLVASGYPETQYF. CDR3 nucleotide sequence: TGTGCCAGCACCCCCCTCGTAGCTAGCGGGTATCCAGAGACCCAGTACTTC.

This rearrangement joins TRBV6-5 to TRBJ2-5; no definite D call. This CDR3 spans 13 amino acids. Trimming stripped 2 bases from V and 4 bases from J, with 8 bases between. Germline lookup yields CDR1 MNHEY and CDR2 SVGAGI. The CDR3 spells CASSYVVGETQYF. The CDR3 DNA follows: TGTGCCAGCAGTTACGTGGTGGGAGAGACCCAGTACTTC.

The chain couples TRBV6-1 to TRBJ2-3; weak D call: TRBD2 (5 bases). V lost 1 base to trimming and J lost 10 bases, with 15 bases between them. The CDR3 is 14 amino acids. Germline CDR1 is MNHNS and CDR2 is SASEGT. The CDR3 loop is CASSEGPAGGSQYF. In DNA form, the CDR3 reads TGTGCCAGCAGTGAAGGGCCCGCCGGAGGATCGCAGTATTTT.

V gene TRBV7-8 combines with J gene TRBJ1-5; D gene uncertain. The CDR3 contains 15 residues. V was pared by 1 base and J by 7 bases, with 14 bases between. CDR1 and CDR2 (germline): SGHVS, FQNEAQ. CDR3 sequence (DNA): TGTGCCAGCAGCTTAGGACCCCCGGTCGCCCAGCCCCAGCATTTT. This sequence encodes CASSLGPPVAQPQHF.

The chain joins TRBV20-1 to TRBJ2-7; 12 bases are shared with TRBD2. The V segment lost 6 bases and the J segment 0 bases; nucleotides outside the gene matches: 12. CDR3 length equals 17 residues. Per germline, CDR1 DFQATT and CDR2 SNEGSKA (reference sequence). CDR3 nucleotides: TGCAGTGCAACTACCGGGACTAGCGGGCTGAGCTCCTACGAGCAGTACTTC. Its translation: CSATTGTSGLSSYEQYF.

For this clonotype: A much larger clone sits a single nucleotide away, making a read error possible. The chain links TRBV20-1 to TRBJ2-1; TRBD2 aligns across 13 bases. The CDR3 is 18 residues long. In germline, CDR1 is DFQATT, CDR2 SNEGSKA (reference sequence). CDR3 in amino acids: CCARDLLLAGGIYNEQFF. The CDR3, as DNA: TGCTGTGCTAGAGATCTGCTACTAGCGGGAGGGATCTACAATGAGCAGTTCTTC.